These T cell receptor beta chains were read from a single sample in a study of T-cell memory formation after mild COVID-19. TCRdb called the 5' RACE reads again in MiXCR, with one record for every CDR3 protein. The sample lists 350,000 to 500,000 distinct CDR3 sequences, around 22% seen once, with about 12% in the top ten. Material for sequencing was PBMCs or a T cell subset sorted from them (not recorded which). These receptor sequences come from an adult woman who had mild COVID-19 (a few samples of this study predate the infection). Cell type and time point are not known. Both conserved end residues are part of each CDR3. A D gene is named only where the DNA matches it firmly. Part of the rows lack a size; the others show once, few, many or a class for expanded clones.

j_call | clone_size | v_call | d_call | cdr3_length | cdr3_nt | cdr3_aa
TRBJ2-1 | once | TRBV29-1 | . | 14 | TGCAGCGTTGAAGAGGGAGGACAGGACAATGAGCAGTTCTTC | CSVEEGGQDNEQFF
TRBJ2-6 | few | TRBV7-9 | . | 17 | TGTGCCAGCAGCTTAGCCGGAGGGGTGTCTGGGGCCAACGTCCTGACTTTC | CASSLAGGVSGANVLTF
TRBJ2-3 | . | TRBV18 | TRBD1 | 15 | TGTGCCAGCTCACCGGACAGGAACTGGCCAGATACGCAGTATTTT | CASSPDRNWPDTQYF
TRBJ2-2 | few | TRBV5-4 | TRBD1 | 17 | TGTGCCAGCAGCTTGGTCAGGGGGACCGTCTCCTCCGGGGAGCTGTTTTTT | CASSLVRGTVSSGELFF
TRBJ1-6 | . | TRBV5-1 | TRBD1 | 16 | TGCGCCAGCAGCGCGGGACGATCGACAGGGAACTCACCCCTCCACTTT | CASSAGRSTGNSPLHF
TRBJ2-5 | . | TRBV12-3/TRBV12-4 | TRBD1 | 15 | TGTGCCACCGCATGGACAGGCTCGCCCCAAGAGACCCAGTACTTC | CATAWTGSPQETQYF
TRBJ2-3 | . | TRBV20-1 | . | 17 | TGCAGTGCTAGAGATAAGGGGGAGTGGAGCGGCACAGATACGCAGTATTTT | CSARDKGEWSGTDTQYF
TRBJ1-2 | . | TRBV5-1 | TRBD1 | 17 | TGCGCCAGCAGCTCCCTTCCGGCGACAGGGAGGAATCGGGGCTACACCTTC | CASSSLPATGRNRGYTF
TRBJ1-4 | few | TRBV9 | . | 16 | TGTGCCAGCAGCCCAGCTCCCCAGGGCACTAATGAAAAACTGTTTTTT | CASSPAPQGTNEKLFF
TRBJ2-1 | few | TRBV7-2 | . | 12 | TGTGCCAGCAGCTTATACCCGGCGGAGCAGTTCTTC | CASSLYPAEQFF
TRBJ2-7 | . | TRBV2 | . | 13 | TGTGCCAGCCTTCTAGCATTAGGTTACGAGCAGTACTTC | CASLLALGYEQYF
TRBJ1-2 | . | TRBV7-9 | . | 16 | TGTGCCAGCAGCGGCCGAAACATCCGACTTAACTATGGCTACACCTTC | CASSGRNIRLNYGYTF
TRBJ2-7 | . | TRBV5-8 | . | 14 | TGTGCCAGCAGCGTCACAGGGAGTCCGCTCGAGCAGTACTTC | CASSVTGSPLEQYF
TRBJ2-5 | few | TRBV7-9 | . | 12 | TGTGCCAGCAGCTATGCGGTGGAGACCCAGTACTTC | CASSYAVETQYF
TRBJ1-1 | few | TRBV7-6 | TRBD1 | 17 | TGTGCCAGCAGCTTAGCTCTGACAGGGGGCTTCGGGGATGAAGCTTTCTTT | CASSLALTGGFGDEAFF
TRBJ2-7 | few | TRBV5-1 | TRBD2 | 15 | TGCGCCAGCACCTTAGGGACTAGTGGCTCCTACGAGCAGTACTTC | CASTLGTSGSYEQYF
TRBJ2-1 | . | TRBV7-9 | TRBD2 | 16 | TGTGCCAGCAGCCAGGGACTAGCGGGTGACTACAATGAGCAGTTCTTC | CASSQGLAGDYNEQFF
TRBJ2-5 | once | TRBV2 | . | 16 | TGTGCCAGCAGTCTACAAAGACTTCTCTCCCAAGAGACCCAGTACTTC | CASSLQRLLSQETQYF
TRBJ2-1 | many | TRBV5-1 | TRBD2 | 16 | TGCGCCAGCAGCTGGGGTCGGGGGGGAAAAGGGAATGAGCAGTTCTTC | CASSWGRGGKGNEQFF